This T cell receptor beta chain appears in the sequencing data of a study of T cell responses to AZD1222 COVID-19 vaccine. Overall study: Doses given second, at about 4 or about 12 weeks, were pooled.

Findings of the study overall: Nearly half of unique spike-specific TCRs reportedly avoided B.1.351 and B.1.1.7 mutated regions. After the peak T cell response, and only then, were repertoires sampled. Vaccine-associated CD4 TCRs spanned spike, dominant at 160-218 and 743-854.

TCRdb keeps only in-frame clones here, not all; method: immunoSEQ multiplex PCR. The data contain about 66,000 clones, more than 85% of them singletons. In the case of this clone: The antigen is undetermined.

Germline V gene data show CDR1 as SGHVS and CDR2 as FQNEAQ. Trimming at V came to 5 bases and at J to 2 bases, leaving 11 bases not matched to a gene. The CDR3 has 17 amino acids. The starting material was peripheral blood, obtained on day 0 of AZD1222 vaccination. This chain uses TRBV7-8 with TRBJ2-7, with 11 nucleotides matching TRBD1. This clonotype was obtained from an adult in good health. The CDR3 region has the DNA TGTGCCAGCAGCACCCCGGGACAGGGGGTGAGCCCCTACGAGCAGTACTTC. Protein product: CASSTPGQGVSPYEQYF. Full variable domain (rest looked up from reference TRBV7-8 and TRBJ2-7): GAGVSQSPRYKVAKRGQDVALRCDPISGHVSLFWYQQALGQGPEFLTYFQNEAQLDKSGLPSDRFFAERPEGSVSTLKIQRTQQEDSAVYLCASSTPGQGVSPYEQYFGPGTRLTVT.